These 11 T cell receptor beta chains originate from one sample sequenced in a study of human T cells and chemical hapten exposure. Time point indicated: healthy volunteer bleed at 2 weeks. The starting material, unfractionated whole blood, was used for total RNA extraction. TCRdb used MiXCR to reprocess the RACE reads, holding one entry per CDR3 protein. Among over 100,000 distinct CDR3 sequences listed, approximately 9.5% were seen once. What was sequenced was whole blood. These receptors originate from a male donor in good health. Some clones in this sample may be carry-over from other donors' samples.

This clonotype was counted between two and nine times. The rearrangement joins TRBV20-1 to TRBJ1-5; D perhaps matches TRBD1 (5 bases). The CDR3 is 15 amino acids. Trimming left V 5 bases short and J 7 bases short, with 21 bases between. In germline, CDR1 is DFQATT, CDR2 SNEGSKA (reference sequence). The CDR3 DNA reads TGCAGTGCTGCCGACCCCCGGGGCATTGGGCAGCCCCAGCATTTT. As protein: CSAADPRGIGQPQHF.

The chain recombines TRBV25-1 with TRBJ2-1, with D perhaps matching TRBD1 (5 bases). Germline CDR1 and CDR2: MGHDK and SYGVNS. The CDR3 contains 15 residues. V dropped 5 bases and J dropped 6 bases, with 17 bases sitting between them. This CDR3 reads CASSIAGSLSNEQFF. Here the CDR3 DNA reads TGTGCCAGCAGTATTGCAGGGTCTCTCTCCAATGAGCAGTTCTTC.

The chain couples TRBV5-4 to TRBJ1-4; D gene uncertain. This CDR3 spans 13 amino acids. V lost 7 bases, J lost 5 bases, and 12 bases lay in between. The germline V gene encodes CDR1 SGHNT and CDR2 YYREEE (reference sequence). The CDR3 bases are TGTGCCAGCGGCGTCGGCCAGAATGAAAAACTGTTTTTT. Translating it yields CASGVGQNEKLFF.

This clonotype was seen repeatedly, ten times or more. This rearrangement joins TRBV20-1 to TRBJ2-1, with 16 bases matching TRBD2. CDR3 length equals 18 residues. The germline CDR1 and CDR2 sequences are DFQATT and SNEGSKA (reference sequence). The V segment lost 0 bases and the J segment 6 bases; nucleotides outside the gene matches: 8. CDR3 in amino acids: CSARDRGLAGGPGNEQFF. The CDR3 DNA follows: TGCAGTGCTAGAGATCGGGGACTAGCGGGAGGGCCGGGCAATGAGCAGTTCTTC.

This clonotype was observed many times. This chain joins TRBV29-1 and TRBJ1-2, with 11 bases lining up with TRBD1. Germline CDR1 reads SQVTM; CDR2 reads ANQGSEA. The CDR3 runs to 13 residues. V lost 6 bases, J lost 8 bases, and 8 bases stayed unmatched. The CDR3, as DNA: TGCAGCGTCCGGGACAGGGGGGTCGGAGGCTACACCTTC. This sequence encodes CSVRDRGVGGYTF.

The CDR3 nucleotides read TGTGCCAGCAGCCGGGACTCCGAAAGCAATCAGCCCCAGCATTTT. Translating gives CASSRDSESNQPQHF. The chain links TRBV2 to TRBJ1-5, with a possible D match to TRBD1 (5 bases). CDR1 and CDR2 from the germline V gene are SNHLY and FYNNEI. The CDR3 runs to 15 residues. The germline V and J ends were trimmed by 6 bases and 1 base, with 13 bases remaining between them.

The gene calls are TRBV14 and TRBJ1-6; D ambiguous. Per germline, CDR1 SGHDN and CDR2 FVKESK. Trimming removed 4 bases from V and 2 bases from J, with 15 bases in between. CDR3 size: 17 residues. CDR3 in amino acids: CASSRAIDGTYNSPLHF. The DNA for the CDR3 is TGTGCCAGCAGCCGAGCAATAGACGGCACCTATAATTCACCCCTCCACTTT.

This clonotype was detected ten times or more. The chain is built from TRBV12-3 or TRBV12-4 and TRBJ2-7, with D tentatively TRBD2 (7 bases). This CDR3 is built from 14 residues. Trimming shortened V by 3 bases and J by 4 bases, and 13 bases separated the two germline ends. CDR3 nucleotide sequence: TGTGCCAGCAGTTTGGGAGGGGGAGGATACGAGCAGTACTTC. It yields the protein CASSLGGGGYEQYF.

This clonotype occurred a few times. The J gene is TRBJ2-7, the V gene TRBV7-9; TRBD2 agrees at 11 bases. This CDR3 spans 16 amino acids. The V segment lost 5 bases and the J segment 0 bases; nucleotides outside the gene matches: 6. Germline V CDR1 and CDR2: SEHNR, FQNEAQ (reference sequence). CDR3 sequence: CASSPASGRNSYEQYF. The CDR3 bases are TGTGCCAGCAGCCCAGCTAGCGGGAGGAACTCCTACGAGCAGTACTTC.

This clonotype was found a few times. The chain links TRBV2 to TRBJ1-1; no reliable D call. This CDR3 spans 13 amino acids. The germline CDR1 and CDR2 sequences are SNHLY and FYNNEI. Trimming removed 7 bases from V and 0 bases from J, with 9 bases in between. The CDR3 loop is CASTQTMNTEAFF. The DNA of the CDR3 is TGTGCCAGCACACAGACTATGAACACTGAAGCTTTCTTT.

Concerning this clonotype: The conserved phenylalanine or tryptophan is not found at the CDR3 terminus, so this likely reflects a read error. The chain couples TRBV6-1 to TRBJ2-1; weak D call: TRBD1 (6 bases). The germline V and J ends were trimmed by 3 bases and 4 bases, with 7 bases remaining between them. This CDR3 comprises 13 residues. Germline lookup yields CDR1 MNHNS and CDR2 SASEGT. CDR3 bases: TGTGCCAGCAGTGACGGGACATACAATGAGCAGTTCTCC. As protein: CASSDGTYNEQFS.